The 10 T cell receptor beta chains below all came from one sample that was sequenced in a study of response to subunit inactivated influenza vaccine. TCRdb redid the calling of the RT-PCR reads with MiXCR, one entry per CDR3 protein. The sample holds hundreds of thousands of distinct CDR3 sequences, under 9% seen once. The sample consisted of PBMCs from blood, taken around 25 months after vaccination. The receptors derive from a man aged 45-69 years who received an inactivated influenza vaccine.

This chain joins TRBV6-5 and TRBJ2-3, with no clear D. Germline CDR1 and CDR2: MNHEY and SVGAGI. V was trimmed by 6 bases and J by 6 bases, leaving 10 bases between them. This CDR3 spans 12 amino acids. The CDR3 sequence: CASRFNSDTQYF. DNA for the CDR3: TGTGCCAGCAGGTTCAATTCGGATACGCAGTATTTT.

This chain's CDR3 is CAWWTGTGAGELFF. CDR3 nucleotides: TGTGCCTGGTGGACAGGGACAGGGGCCGGGGAGCTGTTTTTT. The chain combines TRBV30 with TRBJ2-2, with 10 nucleotides matching TRBD1. This CDR3 has 14 amino acids. V was pared by 5 bases and J by 6 bases, with 6 bases of the junction left unmatched. Germline V gene lookup returns CDR1 GTSNPN and CDR2 SVGIG (reference sequence).

The J gene is TRBJ1-3, the V gene TRBV3-1; TRBD1 is a possible D gene (5 bases). Germline lookup yields CDR1 LGHDT and CDR2 YNNKEL (reference sequence). CDR3 size: 15 residues. V gave up 4 bases and J gave up 2 bases, with 12 bases separating them. The CDR3 sequence is CASSLRGVAGNTIYF. The CDR3 bases are TGTGCCAGCAGCCTAAGAGGGGTTGCTGGAAACACCATATATTTT.

This clonotype was seen more than once but under ten times. V and J are TRBV12-3 or TRBV12-4 and TRBJ1-4; tentatively, D is TRBD1 (5 bases). The V end was cut by 5 bases, the J end by 4 bases, with 11 bases between. The length of the CDR3 is 14 residues. The DNA for the CDR3 is TGTGCCAGCAGTCCAATGACAGATAATGAAAAACTGTTTTTT. Its translation: CASSPMTDNEKLFF.

Only a few counts were recorded for this clonotype. The J gene is TRBJ2-3, the V gene TRBV15, with 9 bases fitting TRBD2. The CDR3 is 15 residues long. Germline-derived CDR1 and CDR2 are LNHNV and YYDKDF (reference sequence). The V and J ends lost 5 bases and 1 base, in that order; junction bases with no gene match: 4. The CDR3 DNA sequence: TGTGCCACCAGCGGCGGGAGGGCCCGCACAGATACGCAGTATTTT. Translating gives CATSGGRARTDTQYF.

This clonotype was detected a few times. The J gene is TRBJ2-4, the V gene TRBV12-3 or TRBV12-4, with 7 bases fitting TRBD1. The CDR3 consists of 16 residues. V shed 5 bases, J shed 1 base, and the junction held 8 bases outside the gene matches. DNA for the CDR3: TGTGCCAGCAGTGGGGGTCCGGACAGGGCCAAAAACATTCAGTACTTC. Protein: CASSGGPDRAKNIQYF.

V and J are TRBV20-1 and TRBJ1-1; unclear D gene. The CDR3 is 14 amino acids. Trimming took 0 bases from V and 4 from J, leaving 12 bases between them. Germline CDR1 DFQATT, CDR2 SNEGSKA (reference sequence). The CDR3 sequence: CSAREGSEITEAFF. The CDR3 DNA reads TGCAGTGCTAGAGAAGGATCCGAGATCACTGAAGCTTTCTTT.

This clonotype has a handful of counts. V is TRBV7-2 and J is TRBJ2-7, with D perhaps being TRBD1 or TRBD2 (6 bases each). Germline CDR1 is SGHTA and CDR2 is FQGNSA. Trimming removed 2 bases from V and 0 bases from J, with 20 bases in between. This CDR3 is 18 amino acids long. CDR3 nucleotide sequence: TGTGCCAGCAGCTTATCGGCAGGGGACGGGAGAGTCTCCTACGAGCAGTACTTC. Its translation is CASSLSAGDGRVSYEQYF. The full variable domain, completed using reference TRBV7-2 and TRBJ2-7, is GAGVSQSPSNKVTEKGKDVELRCDPISGHTALYWYRQSLGQGLEFLIYFQGNSAPDKSGLPSDRFSAERTGGSVSTLTIQRTQQEDSAVYLCASSLSAGDGRVSYEQYFGPGTRLTVT.

This clonotype has just a few counts. The chain carries TRBV20-1 and TRBJ1-2, with a tentative D call TRBD1 (5 bases). Germline V CDR1 and CDR2: DFQATT, SNEGSKA (reference sequence). V was cut by 0 bases and J by 6 bases, with 14 bases left in between. The CDR3 runs 14 residues. The CDR3, as DNA: TGCAGTGCTAGAGATGACGAACGGGGCGATGGCTACACCTTC. Protein sequence: CSARDDERGDGYTF.

In its sample, this clonotype was seen a few times. The chain uses TRBV3-1 and TRBJ2-7; D might be TRBD1 or TRBD2, each matching 5 bases. V gave up 2 bases and J gave up 6 bases, with 11 bases separating them. This CDR3 has 13 amino acids. Germline V lookup: CDR1 LGHDT, CDR2 YNNKEL (reference sequence). CDR3 amino acids: CASSQTPGTEQYF. The CDR3 bases are TGTGCCAGCAGCCAAACGCCCGGGACCGAGCAGTACTTC.